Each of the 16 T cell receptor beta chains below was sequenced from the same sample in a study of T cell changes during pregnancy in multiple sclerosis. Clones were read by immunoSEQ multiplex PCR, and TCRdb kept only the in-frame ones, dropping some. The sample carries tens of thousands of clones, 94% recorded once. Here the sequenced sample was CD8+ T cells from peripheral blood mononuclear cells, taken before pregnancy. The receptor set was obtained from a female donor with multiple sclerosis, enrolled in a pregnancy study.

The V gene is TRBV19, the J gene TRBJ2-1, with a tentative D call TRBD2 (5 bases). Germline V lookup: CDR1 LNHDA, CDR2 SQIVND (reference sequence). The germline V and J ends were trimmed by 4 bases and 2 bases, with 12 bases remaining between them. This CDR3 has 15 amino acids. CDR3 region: CASSSSGPPYNEQFF. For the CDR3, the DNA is TGTGCCAGTAGTAGCAGCGGACCCCCCTACAATGAGCAGTTCTTC.

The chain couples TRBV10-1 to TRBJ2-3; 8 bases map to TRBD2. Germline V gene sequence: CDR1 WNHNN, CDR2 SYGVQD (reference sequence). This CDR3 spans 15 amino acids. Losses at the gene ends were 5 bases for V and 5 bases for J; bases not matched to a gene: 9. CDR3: CASSSGGPREDTQYF. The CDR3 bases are TGCGCCAGCAGTTCGGGAGGGCCACGTGAAGATACGCAGTATTTT.

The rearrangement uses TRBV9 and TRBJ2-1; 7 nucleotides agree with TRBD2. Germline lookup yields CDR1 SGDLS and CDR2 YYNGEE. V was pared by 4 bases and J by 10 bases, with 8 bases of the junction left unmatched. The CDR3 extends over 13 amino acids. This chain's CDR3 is CASSLAGDNEQFF. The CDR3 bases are TGTGCCAGCAGCTTGGCGGGAGATAACGAGCAGTTCTTC.

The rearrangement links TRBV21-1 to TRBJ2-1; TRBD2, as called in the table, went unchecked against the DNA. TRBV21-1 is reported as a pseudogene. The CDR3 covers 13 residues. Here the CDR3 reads CASSSRGRTSEFF. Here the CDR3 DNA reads TGTGCCAGCAGCTCCCGAGGACGGACTAGCGAGTTCTTC.

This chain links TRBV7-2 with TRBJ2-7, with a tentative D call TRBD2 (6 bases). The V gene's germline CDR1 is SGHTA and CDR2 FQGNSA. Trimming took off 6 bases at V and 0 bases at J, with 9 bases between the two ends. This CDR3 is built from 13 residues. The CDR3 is CASREGSSYEQYF. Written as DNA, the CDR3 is TGTGCCAGCAGGGAGGGGAGCTCCTACGAGCAGTACTTC.

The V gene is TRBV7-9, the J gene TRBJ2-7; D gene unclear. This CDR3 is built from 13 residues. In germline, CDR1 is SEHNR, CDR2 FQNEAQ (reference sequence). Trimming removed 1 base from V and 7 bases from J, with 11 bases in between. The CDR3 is CASSLGANWEQYF. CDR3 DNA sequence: TGTGCCAGCAGCTTAGGGGCTAACTGGGAGCAGTACTTC.

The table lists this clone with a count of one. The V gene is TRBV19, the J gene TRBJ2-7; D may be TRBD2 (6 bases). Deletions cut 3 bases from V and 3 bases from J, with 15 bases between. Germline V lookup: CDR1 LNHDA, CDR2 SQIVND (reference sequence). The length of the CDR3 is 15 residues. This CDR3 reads CASSISSSDYYEQYF. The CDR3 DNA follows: TGTGCCAGTAGTATTTCGTCTAGCGACTACTACGAGCAGTACTTC.

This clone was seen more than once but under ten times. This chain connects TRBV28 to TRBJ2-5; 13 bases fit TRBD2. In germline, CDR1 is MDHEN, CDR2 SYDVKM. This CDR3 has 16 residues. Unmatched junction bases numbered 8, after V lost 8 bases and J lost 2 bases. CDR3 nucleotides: TGTGCCAGCTATGGGACTAGCGGGGTTTTGCAAGAGACCCAGTACTTC. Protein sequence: CASYGTSGVLQETQYF.

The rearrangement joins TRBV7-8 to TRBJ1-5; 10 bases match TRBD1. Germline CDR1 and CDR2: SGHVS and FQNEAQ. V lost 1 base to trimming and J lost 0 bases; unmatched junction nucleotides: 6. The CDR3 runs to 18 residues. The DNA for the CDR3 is TGTGCCAGCAGCTTAGAAGGGACAGGGGAACTTAGCAATCAGCCCCAGCATTTT. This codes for CASSLEGTGELSNQPQHF. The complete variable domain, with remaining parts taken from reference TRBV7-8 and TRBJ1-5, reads GAGVSQSPRYKVAKRGQDVALRCDPISGHVSLFWYQQALGQGPEFLTYFQNEAQLDKSGLPSDRFFAERPEGSVSTLKIQRTQQEDSAVYLCASSLEGTGELSNQPQHFGDGTRLSIL.

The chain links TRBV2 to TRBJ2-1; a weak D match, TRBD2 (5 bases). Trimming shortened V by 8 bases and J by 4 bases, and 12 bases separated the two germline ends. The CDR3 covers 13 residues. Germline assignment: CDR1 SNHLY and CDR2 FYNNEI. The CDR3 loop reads CASGRDRYNEQFF. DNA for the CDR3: TGTGCCAGCGGCCGGGATCGATACAATGAGCAGTTCTTC.

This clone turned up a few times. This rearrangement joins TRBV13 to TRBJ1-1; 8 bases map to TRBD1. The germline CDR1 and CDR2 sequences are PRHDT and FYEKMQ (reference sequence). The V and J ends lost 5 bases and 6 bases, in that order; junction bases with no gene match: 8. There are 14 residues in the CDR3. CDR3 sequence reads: CASSPEQGVPEAFF. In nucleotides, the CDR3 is TGTGCCAGCAGCCCGGAACAGGGGGTACCTGAAGCTTTCTTT.

CDR3 amino acids: CASSVGTGGNTEAFF. The CDR3 DNA sequence: TGTGCCAGTAGTGTAGGAACAGGGGGGAACACTGAAGCTTTCTTT. The genes are TRBV19 and TRBJ1-1, with 8 bases fitting TRBD1. This CDR3 is 15 amino acids long. Unmatched junction bases numbered 6, after V lost 5 bases and J lost 1 base. The germline V gene encodes CDR1 LNHDA and CDR2 SQIVND (reference sequence).

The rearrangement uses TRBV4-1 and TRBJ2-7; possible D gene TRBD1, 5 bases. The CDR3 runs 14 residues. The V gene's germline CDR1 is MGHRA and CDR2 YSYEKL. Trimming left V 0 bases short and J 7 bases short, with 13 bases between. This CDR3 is CASSQDTAGWEQYF. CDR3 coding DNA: TGCGCCAGCAGCCAAGACACGGCAGGGTGGGAGCAGTACTTC.

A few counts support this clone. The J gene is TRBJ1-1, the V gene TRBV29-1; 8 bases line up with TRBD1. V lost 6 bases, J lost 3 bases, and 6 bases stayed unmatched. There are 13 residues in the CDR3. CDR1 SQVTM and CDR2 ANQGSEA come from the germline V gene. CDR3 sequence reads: CSVRTGRDTEAFF. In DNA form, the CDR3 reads TGCAGCGTCCGGACAGGGAGGGACACTGAAGCTTTCTTT.

CDR3 bases: TGTGCCAGCAGCCAAGGCTCAGGGTTTGCCTACGAGCAGTACTTC. Its protein product is CASSQGSGFAYEQYF. The chain has TRBV14 and TRBJ2-7, with a weak D call TRBD1 (5 bases). Germline V CDR1 and CDR2: SGHDN, FVKESK. The CDR3 extends over 15 amino acids. The germline V and J ends were trimmed by 1 base and 2 bases, with 12 bases remaining between them.

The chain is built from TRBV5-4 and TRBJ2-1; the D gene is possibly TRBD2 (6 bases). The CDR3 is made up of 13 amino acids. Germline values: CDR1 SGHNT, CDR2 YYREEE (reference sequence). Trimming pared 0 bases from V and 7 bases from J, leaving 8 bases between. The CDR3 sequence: CASSLGLVNEQFF. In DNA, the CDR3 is TGTGCCAGCAGCTTGGGACTAGTAAATGAGCAGTTCTTC.